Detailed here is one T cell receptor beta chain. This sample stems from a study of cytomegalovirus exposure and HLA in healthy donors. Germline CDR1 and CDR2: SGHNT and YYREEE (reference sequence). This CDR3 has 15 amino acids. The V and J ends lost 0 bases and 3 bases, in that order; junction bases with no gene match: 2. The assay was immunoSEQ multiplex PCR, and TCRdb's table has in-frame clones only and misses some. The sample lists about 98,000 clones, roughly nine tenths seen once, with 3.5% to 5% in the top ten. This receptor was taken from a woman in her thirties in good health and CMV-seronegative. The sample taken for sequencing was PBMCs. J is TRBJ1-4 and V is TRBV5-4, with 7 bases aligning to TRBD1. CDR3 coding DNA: TGTGCCAGCAGCTTGGTGGGGACAGCTAATGAAAAACTGTTTTTT. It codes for CASSLVGTANEKLFF.